This T cell receptor beta chain was profiled in a study of T-cell reconstitution after alpha-beta-depleted transplantation in children. The library targeted TCRbeta and was prepared with unique molecular identifiers. TCRdb re-derived calls from the PCR reads in MiXCR, one entry per CDR3 protein. Of some 240,000 distinct CDR3 sequences listed, about 12% are singletons. Trimming pared 5 bases from V and 7 bases from J, leaving 12 bases between. The CDR3 is 11 amino acids. Germline assignment: CDR1 SQVTM and CDR2 ANQGSEA. This receptor was taken from a human donor who donated a stem cell graft to a child with acute lymphoblastic leukemia. This chain uses TRBV29-1 with TRBJ2-7, with D possibly matching TRBD1 (6 bases). This sample comprised PBMCs from the stem cell graft donor, obtained from the stem cell graft. Written as DNA, the CDR3 is TGCAGCGTTTCCCTTAGGGGGGAGCAGTACTTC. As protein: CSVSLRGEQYF.